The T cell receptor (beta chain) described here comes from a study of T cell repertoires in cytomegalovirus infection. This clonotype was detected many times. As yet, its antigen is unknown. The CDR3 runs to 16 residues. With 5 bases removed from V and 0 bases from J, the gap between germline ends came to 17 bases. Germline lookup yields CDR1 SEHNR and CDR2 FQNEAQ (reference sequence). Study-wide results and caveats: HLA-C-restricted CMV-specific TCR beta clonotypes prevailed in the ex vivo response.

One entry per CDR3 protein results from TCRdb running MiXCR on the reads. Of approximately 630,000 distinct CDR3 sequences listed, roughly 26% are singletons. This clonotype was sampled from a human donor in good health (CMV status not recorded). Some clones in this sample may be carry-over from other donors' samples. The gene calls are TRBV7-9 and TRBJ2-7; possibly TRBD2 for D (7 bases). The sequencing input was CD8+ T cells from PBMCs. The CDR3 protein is CASSPSGGAVSYEQYV. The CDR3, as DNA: TGTGCCAGCAGCCCTAGTGGGGGGGCGGTCTCCTACGAGCAGTACGTC.